This T cell receptor beta chain is from a study of blood T cell repertoires in COVID-19. Overall study context: Samples representing acute and convalescent COVID-19 were sourced from the United States, Italy and Spain. Nucleic acid was either cDNA or gDNA, and it came from T cells, B-cell-depleted T cells, or PBMCs.

The CDR3 totals 14 residues. Trimming pared 1 base from V and 6 bases from J, leaving 9 bases between. From germline, CDR1 is SEHNR and CDR2 FQNEAQ (reference sequence). This clone was seen a handful of times. Other DNA sequences within the sample encode an identical CDR3. In the original workflow: For nucleated cells, counts were estimated from reference gene primer amplification. Here immunoSEQ multiplex PCR was the method, and the copy in TCRdb shows in-frame clones only, minus some. V and J calls and clone size come straight from that table; D and trimming were deduced from the DNA. The data hold 150,000 to 200,000 clones, with 70% to 85% observed a single time.

The sequenced material came from peripheral blood. The clonotype comes from a woman of 80 years or more with acute or convalescent COVID-19. The rearrangement joins TRBV7-9 to TRBJ2-2, with TRBD2 as a possible D gene (6 bases). For the CDR3, the DNA is TGTGCCAGCAGCTTAGGGTTAGCGGCCGGGGAGCTGTTTTTT. Protein product: CASSLGLAAGELFF.